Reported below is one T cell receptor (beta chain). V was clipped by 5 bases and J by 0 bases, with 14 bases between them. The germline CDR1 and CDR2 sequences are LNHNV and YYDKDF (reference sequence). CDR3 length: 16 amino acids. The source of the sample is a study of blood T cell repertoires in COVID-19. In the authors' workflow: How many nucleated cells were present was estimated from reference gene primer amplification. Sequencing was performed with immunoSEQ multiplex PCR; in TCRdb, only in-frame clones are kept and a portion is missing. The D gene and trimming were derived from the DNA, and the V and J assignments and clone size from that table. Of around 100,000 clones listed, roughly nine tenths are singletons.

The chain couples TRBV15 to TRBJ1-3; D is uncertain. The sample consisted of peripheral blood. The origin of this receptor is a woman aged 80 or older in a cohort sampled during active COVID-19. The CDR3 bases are TGTGCCACCAGCCTGCCCCAACCCAGCTCTGGAAACACCATATATTTT. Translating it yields CATSLPQPSSGNTIYF. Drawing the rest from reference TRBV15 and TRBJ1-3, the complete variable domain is DAMVIQNPRYQVTQFGKPVTLSCSQTLNHNVMYWYQQKSSQAPKLLFHYYDKDFNNEADTPDNFQSRRPNTSFCFLDIRSPGLGDTAMYLCATSLPQPSSGNTIYFGEGSWLTVV.